This T cell receptor beta chain appears in the sequencing data of a study of blood T cell repertoires in COVID-19 (dated by TCRdb to 2018 to 2021). Study-wide context: Collaborator samples came from the United States, Italy and Spain and covered acute and convalescent phases of COVID-19. A de-identified subject ID, COVID-19 status, age in years and sex were almost always included in the sample metadata. Where available, HLA class I and class II types were taken from metadata supplied by the sample provider and were not determined by assay-based typing. Samples were obtained from the ongoing ImmuneRACE study (first 160 participants) and from some 1,200 subjects provided by 6 global collaborators. The repertoires were released in a freely available public database intended as a resource for research on the immune response to SARS-CoV-2. The prospective study material was composed of cDNA or gDNA derived from T cells, B-cell-depleted T cells, or PBMCs. The dataset comprised deeply sampled blood TCRbeta repertoires from subjects exposed to, actively infected with, or recovered from COVID-19. General study outcomes and caveats: The quantity of clinical and demographic metadata differed by source and by participant and was supplied without curation.

Cut back by 3 bases and 0 bases, the V and J ends lie 7 bases apart. The CDR3 sequence holds 14 residues, the cysteine and phenylalanine included. The DNA shown is the 42-base CDR3, in frame from base 1. The germline V gene provides CDR1 KGHSH and CDR2 LQKENI. TCRbeta CDR3 regions were amplified from genomic DNA by means of the immunoSEQ Assay, a bias-controlled multiplex PCR. As for how the authors treated the data: The number of nucleated cells in each sample was estimated by amplification of reference gene primers within the assay. To quantify the absolute abundance of each unique TCRbeta CDR3 rearrangement, sequence reads were collapsed and filtered. For each sample, productive Simpson clonality was calculated by taking the square root of Simpson's diversity index across productive rearrangements. The table comes from immuneACCESS by way of TCRdb, which keeps in-frame sequences with V and J called. Part of the clones is missing from these tables; in studies checked, under half for an unresolved V gene and the rest for unknown reasons. V and J calls and clone size follow that table, whereas D and trimming were derived from the DNA. The sample table contains 200,000 to 250,000 clones; only one count was recorded for roughly 79% of them. Of the sample, around 16% falls within the top ten clones.

On this clone: Its antigen has not been determined. Base quality data are lacking; no much larger clone is found one base away. The same CDR3 also results from other DNA sequences found in this sample.

In the prospective study, participants were roughly 18 to 95 years old, resided in approximately 22 geographic areas of the United States, and were enrolled through a virtual design. To assign participants to cohorts, the prospective study relied on clinical history that participants themselves reported in a screening survey and a study questionnaire. For ImmuneRACE Cohort 3, a participant was defined as recovered based on two consecutive negative NP/OP PCR tests, clearance by a healthcare professional, or resolution of symptoms. Mobile phlebotomists in the prospective study collected whole blood, serum and a nasopharyngeal or oropharyngeal swab from every participant. Additional blood draws and questionnaires over an approximately two-month period could optionally be provided by prospective study participants. Before DNA extraction, prospective study blood samples were shipped either frozen or at room temperature.

Recombination linked TRBV18 to TRBJ2-3; a tentative D call is TRBD2 (6 bases match). This receptor was taken from a man in his forties who had recovered from COVID-19. Sequencing was performed on PBMCs or T cells enriched from blood (not recorded which). Read as DNA, the sequence is TGTGCCAGCTCACCGGGACTTAGCACAGATACGCAGTATTTT. This yields the protein CASSPGLSTDTQYF. Where the CDR3 stops, the reference TRBV18 and TRBJ2-3 genes take over; the full variable domain is NAGVMQNPRHLVRRRGQEARLRCSPMKGHSHVYWYRQLPEEGLKFMVYLQKENIIDESGMPKERFSAEFPKEGPSILRIQQVVRGDSAAYFCASSPGLSTDTQYFGPGTRLTVL.